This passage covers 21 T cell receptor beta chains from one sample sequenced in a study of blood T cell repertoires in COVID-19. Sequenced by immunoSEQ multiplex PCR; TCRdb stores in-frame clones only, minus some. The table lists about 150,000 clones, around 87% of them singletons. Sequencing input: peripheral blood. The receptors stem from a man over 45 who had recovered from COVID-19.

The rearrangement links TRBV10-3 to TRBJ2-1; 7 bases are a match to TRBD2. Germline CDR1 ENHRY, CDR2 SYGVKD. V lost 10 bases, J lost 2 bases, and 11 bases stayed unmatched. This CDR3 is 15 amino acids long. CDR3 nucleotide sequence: TGTGCCAACTCACCTCGCGGGGGTACCTACAATGAGCAGTTCTTC. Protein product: CANSPRGGTYNEQFF.

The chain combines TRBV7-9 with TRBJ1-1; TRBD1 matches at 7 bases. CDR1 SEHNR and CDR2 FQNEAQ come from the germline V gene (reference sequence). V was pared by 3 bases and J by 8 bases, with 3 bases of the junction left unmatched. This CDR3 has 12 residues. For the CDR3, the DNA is TGTGCCAGCAGCTTTTGGGACAGCGAAGCTTTCTTT. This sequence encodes CASSFWDSEAFF.

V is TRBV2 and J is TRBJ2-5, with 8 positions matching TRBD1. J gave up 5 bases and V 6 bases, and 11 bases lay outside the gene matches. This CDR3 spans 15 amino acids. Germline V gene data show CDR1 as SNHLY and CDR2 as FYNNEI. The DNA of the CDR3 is TGTGCCAGCAGGAGTGAAAGGACAGGGAGGGAGACCCAGTACTTC. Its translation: CASRSERTGRETQYF.

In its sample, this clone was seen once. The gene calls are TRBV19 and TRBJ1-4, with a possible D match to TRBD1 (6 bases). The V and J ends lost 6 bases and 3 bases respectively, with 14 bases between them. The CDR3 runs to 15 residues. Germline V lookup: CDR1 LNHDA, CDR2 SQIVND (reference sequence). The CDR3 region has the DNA TGTGCCAGTAGATGGGGGGGCACCGCTAATGAAAAACTGTTTTTT. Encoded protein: CASRWGGTANEKLFF.

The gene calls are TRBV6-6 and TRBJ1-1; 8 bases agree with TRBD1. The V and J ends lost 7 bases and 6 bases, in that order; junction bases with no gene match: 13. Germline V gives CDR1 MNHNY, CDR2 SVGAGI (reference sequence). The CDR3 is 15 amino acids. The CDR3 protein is CASNPRPRGLAEAFF. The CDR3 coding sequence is TGTGCCAGCAACCCGAGGCCCAGGGGGCTCGCTGAAGCTTTCTTT.

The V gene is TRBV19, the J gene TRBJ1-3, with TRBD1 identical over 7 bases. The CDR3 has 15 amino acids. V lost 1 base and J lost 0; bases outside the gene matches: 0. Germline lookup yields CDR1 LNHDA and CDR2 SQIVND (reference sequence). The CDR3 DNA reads TGTGCCAGTAGTATAGGGGACAGCTCTGGAAACACCATATATTTT. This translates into CASSIGDSSGNTIYF.

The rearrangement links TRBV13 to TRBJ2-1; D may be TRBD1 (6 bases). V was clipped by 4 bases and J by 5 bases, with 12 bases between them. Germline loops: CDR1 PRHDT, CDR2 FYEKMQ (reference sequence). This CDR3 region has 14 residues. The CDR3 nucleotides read TGTGCCAGCAGCTCGGCCCACAGGGACAATGAGCAGTTCTTC. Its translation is CASSSAHRDNEQFF.

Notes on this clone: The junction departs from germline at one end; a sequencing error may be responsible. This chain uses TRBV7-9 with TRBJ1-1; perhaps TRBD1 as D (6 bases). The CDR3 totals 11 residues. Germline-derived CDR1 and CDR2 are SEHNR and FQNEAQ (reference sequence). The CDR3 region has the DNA TGTGCCAGCAGCCTTCCTCAAGGGGGTTACTTT. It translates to CASSLPQGGYF.

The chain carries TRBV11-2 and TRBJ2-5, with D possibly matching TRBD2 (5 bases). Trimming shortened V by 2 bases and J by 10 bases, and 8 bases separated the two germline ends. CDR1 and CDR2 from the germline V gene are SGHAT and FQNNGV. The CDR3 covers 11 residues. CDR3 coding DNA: TGTGCCAGCAGCTTACGGGAAGACCAGTACTTC. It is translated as CASSLREDQYF.

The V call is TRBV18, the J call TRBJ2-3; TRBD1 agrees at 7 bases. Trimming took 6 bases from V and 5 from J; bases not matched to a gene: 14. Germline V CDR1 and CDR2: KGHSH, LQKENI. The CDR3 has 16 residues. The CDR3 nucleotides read TGTGCCAGCTCGTTCAGTCGACAGGGAGTAGGAGATACGCAGTATTTT. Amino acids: CASSFSRQGVGDTQYF.

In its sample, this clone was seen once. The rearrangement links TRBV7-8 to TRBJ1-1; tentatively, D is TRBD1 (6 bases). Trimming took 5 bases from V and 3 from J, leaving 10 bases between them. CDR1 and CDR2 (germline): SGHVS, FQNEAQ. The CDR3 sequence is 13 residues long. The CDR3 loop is CASSVQGYTEAFF. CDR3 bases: TGTGCCAGCAGCGTACAGGGTTACACTGAAGCTTTCTTT.

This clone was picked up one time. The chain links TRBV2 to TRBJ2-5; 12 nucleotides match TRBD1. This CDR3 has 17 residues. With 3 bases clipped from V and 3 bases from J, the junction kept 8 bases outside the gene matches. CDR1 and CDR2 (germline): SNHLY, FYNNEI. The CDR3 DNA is TGTGCCAGCAGTGACCCCGGGACAGGGGGCTTGGAAGAGACCCAGTACTTC. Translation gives CASSDPGTGGLEETQYF.

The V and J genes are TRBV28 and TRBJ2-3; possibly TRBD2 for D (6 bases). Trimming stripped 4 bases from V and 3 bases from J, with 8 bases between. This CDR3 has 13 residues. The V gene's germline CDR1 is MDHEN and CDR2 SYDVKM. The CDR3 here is CASSSGDTDTQYF. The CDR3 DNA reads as TGTGCCAGCAGTTCGGGAGATACAGATACGCAGTATTTT.

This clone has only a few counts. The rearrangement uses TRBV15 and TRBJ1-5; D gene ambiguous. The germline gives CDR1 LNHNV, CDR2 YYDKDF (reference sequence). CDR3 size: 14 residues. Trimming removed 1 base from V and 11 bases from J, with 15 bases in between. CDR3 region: CATSRGTEAWAQHF. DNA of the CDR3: TGTGCCACCAGCAGAGGGACGGAGGCTTGGGCCCAGCATTTT.

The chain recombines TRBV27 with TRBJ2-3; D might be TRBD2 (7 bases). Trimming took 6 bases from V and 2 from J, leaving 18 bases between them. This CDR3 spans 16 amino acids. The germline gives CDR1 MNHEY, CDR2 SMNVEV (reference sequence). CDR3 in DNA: TGTGCCAGCAGCCCATCGGGGGGCAGGTTCACAGATACGCAGTATTTT. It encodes CASSPSGGRFTDTQYF.

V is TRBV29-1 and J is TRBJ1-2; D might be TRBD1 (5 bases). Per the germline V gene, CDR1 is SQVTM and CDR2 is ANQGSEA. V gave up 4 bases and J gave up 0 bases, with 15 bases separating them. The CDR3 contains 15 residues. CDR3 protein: CSVVKGAGSNYGYTF. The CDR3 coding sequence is TGCAGCGTTGTCAAAGGGGCAGGGTCTAACTATGGCTACACCTTC.

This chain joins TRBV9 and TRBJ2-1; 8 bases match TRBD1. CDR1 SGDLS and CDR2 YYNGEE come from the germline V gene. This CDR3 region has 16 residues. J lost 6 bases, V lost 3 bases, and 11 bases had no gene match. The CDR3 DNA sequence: TGTGCCAGCAGCGAGTACAGGGGGACTCTGGTCAATGAGCAGTTCTTC. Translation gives CASSEYRGTLVNEQFF.

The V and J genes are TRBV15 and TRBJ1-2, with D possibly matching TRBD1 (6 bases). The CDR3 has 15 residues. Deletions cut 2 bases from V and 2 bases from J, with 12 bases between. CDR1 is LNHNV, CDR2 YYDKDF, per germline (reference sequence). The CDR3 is CATSRPSGTNYGYTF. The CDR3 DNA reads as TGTGCCACCAGCAGACCCTCGGGGACAAACTATGGCTACACCTTC.

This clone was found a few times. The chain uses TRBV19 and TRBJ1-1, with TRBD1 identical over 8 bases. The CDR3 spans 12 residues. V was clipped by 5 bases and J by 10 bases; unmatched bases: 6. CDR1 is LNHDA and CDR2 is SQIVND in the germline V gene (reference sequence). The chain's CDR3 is CASSPQGASAFF. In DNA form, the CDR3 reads TGTGCCAGTAGTCCCCAGGGGGCGTCAGCTTTCTTT.

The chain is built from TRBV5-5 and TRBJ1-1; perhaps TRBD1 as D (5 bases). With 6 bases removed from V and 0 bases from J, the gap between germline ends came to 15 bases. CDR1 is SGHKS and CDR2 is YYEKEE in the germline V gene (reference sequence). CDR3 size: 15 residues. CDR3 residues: CASIATDALNTEAFF. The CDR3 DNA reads TGTGCCAGCATCGCGACAGATGCTTTGAACACTGAAGCTTTCTTT. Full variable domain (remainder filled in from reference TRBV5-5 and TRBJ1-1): DAGVTQSPTHLIKTRGQQVTLRCSPISGHKSVSWYQQVLGQGPQFIFQYYEKEERGRGNFPDRFSARQFPNYSSELNVNALLLGDSALYLCASIATDALNTEAFFGQGTRLTVV.

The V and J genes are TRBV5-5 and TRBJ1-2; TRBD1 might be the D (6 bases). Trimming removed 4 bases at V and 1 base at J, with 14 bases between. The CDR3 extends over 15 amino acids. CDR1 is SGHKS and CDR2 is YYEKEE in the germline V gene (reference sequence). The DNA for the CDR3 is TGTGCCAGCAGCCTCGGACAGCAGTTTAACTATGGCTACACCTTC. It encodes CASSLGQQFNYGYTF.